Listed here is a single T cell receptor beta chain. Unique molecular identifiers were used to barcode this TCRbeta library. One entry per CDR3 protein results from TCRdb running MiXCR on the PCR reads. This table holds about 980,000 distinct CDR3 sequences, about 29% found once. CDR3 length: 17 amino acids. Trimming cost V 5 bases and J 8 bases; bases outside gene matches: 15. This sample stems from a study of T-cell reconstitution after alpha-beta-depleted transplantation in children. The chain links TRBV12-3 or TRBV12-4 to TRBJ1-4; 9 positions match TRBD1. The source was PBMCs, mostly from graft donor cells, collected 360 days after TCRalphabeta/CD19-depleted stem cell transplant. This clonotype was obtained from a boy in the first two years of life who had a stem cell transplant for SCID, so the T cells may come from the graft donor. This CDR3 is CASSPSTNRGRREKLFF. The CDR3 DNA sequence: TGTGCCAGCAGTCCATCGACAAACAGGGGGCGCAGGGAAAAACTGTTTTTT.